This TCR beta chain comes out of a study of cytomegalovirus exposure and HLA in healthy donors. Study-wide points: There were some public TCRs occurring in many donors, but most TCR sequences were rare.

This clone appeared a few times. The antigen is not known. The CDR3 is 14 residues long. J was trimmed by 5 bases and V by 7 bases; bases with no gene match: 10. Per the germline V gene, CDR1 is SGHTA and CDR2 is FQGNSA. 60 Vbeta and 13 Jbeta primers were used in PCR. Sequenced by immunoSEQ multiplex PCR; TCRdb stores in-frame clones only, minus some. The sample holds 100,000 to 150,000 clones, about 84% seen once. This receptor was taken from a man aged 35-49 years in good health and CMV-seronegative. The chain couples TRBV7-2 to TRBJ1-1, with 7 bases lining up with TRBD1. Sequences were obtained from PBMCs. The CDR3 bases are TGTGCCAGCACCCGCCAGGGGGTGGTGACTGAAGCTTTCTTT. It translates to CASTRQGVVTEAFF.